A selection of T cell receptor beta chains follows, all from one sample in a study of early stage breast cancer tumors. Only in-frame clones appear in the TCRdb table, and some are missing; sequencing was by immunoSEQ multiplex PCR. The sample consists of 20,000 to 25,000 clones, 60% to 85% of them appearing once. Sequenced: blood. These receptors all come from a person aged 55-75 years with breast cancer. CDR3s include the opening cysteine and the closing phenylalanine or tryptophan. Each record gives: D gene, J gene, clone size, V gene, CDR3 protein, CDR3 DNA. A D gene is named only where the DNA matches it firmly. Expanded clones get a size class; other rows say once, few or many, or leave the size out.

d_gene: TRBD2
j_gene: TRBJ2-1
abundance: .
v_gene: TRBV10-3
CDR3aa: CAISESVGAGGNNEQFF
CDR3nt: TGTGCCATCAGTGAGTCAGTCGGAGCGGGGGGAAACAATGAGCAGTTCTTC

d_gene: .
j_gene: TRBJ2-1
abundance: .
v_gene: TRBV6-4
CDR3aa: CASRVSGSSYNEQFF
CDR3nt: TGTGCCAGCAGAGTTAGCGGAAGCTCCTACAATGAGCAGTTCTTC

d_gene: .
j_gene: TRBJ1-3
abundance: .
v_gene: TRBV6-5
CDR3aa: CASRDPGLLRNTIYF
CDR3nt: TGTGCCAGCAGGGACCCGGGACTGCTGAGGAACACCATATATTTT

d_gene: TRBD2
j_gene: TRBJ2-1
abundance: .
v_gene: TRBV5-1
CDR3aa: CASSLESSGRSYNEQFF
CDR3nt: TGCGCCAGCAGCTTGGAGTCTAGCGGACGCTCCTACAATGAGCAGTTCTTC

d_gene: .
j_gene: TRBJ1-1
abundance: .
v_gene: TRBV10-2
CDR3aa: CASSVNTEAFF
CDR3nt: TGCGCCAGCAGCGTGAACACTGAAGCTTTCTTT

d_gene: TRBD1
j_gene: TRBJ2-3
abundance: .
v_gene: TRBV5-1
CDR3aa: CASSQGEPRVDTQYF
CDR3nt: TGCGCCAGCAGCCAGGGGGAACCCCGGGTAGATACGCAGTATTTT

d_gene: TRBD2
j_gene: TRBJ2-1
abundance: .
v_gene: TRBV9
CDR3aa: CASSRGLAGGDEQFF
CDR3nt: TGTGCCAGCAGCAGAGGGCTAGCGGGAGGAGATGAGCAGTTCTTC

d_gene: .
j_gene: TRBJ1-1
abundance: .
v_gene: TRBV10-3
CDR3aa: CAISQQMADTEAFF
CDR3nt: TGTGCCATCAGTCAACAAATGGCGGACACTGAAGCTTTCTTT

d_gene: .
j_gene: TRBJ2-7
abundance: .
v_gene: TRBV19
CDR3aa: CASTPGAVYYEQYF
CDR3nt: TGTGCCAGTACTCCCGGGGCGGTCTACTACGAGCAGTACTTC

d_gene: .
j_gene: TRBJ2-1
abundance: .
v_gene: TRBV4-2
CDR3aa: CASSSSGALGPDNEQFF
CDR3nt: TGTGCCAGCAGCTCCTCCGGTGCACTAGGCCCTGACAATGAGCAGTTCTTC

d_gene: .
j_gene: TRBJ2-2
abundance: .
v_gene: TRBV5-1
CDR3aa: CASSLDPGSSNTGELFF
CDR3nt: TGCGCCAGCAGCTTGGATCCAGGCTCTTCGAACACCGGGGAGCTGTTTTTT

d_gene: TRBD2
j_gene: TRBJ2-3
abundance: few
v_gene: TRBV7-9
CDR3aa: CASSQTGLAGASADTQYF
CDR3nt: TGTGCCAGCAGCCAGACAGGACTAGCGGGAGCGAGCGCAGATACGCAGTATTTT

d_gene: TRBD1
j_gene: TRBJ2-7
abundance: .
v_gene: TRBV7-2
CDR3aa: CASSLAPVGTGVFEQYF
CDR3nt: TGTGCCAGCAGCTTAGCACCAGTGGGGACAGGGGTATTCGAGCAGTACTTC

d_gene: TRBD1
j_gene: TRBJ2-2
abundance: .
v_gene: TRBV5-1
CDR3aa: CASSLAQGRELFF
CDR3nt: TGCGCCAGCAGCTTGGCACAGGGGCGGGAGCTGTTTTTT

d_gene: TRBD2
j_gene: TRBJ2-1
abundance: .
v_gene: TRBV5-1
CDR3aa: CASSLNPSGGVNNEQFF
CDR3nt: TGCGCCAGCAGCTTGAATCCTAGCGGGGGGGTCAACAATGAGCAGTTCTTC

d_gene: TRBD2
j_gene: TRBJ2-7
abundance: .
v_gene: TRBV11-2
CDR3aa: CASSTGTSGSIYEQYF
CDR3nt: TGTGCCAGCAGCACCGGGACTAGCGGGAGTATATACGAGCAGTACTTC

d_gene: .
j_gene: TRBJ1-2
abundance: .
v_gene: TRBV21-1
CDR3aa: CASSKVSGTNYGYTF
CDR3nt: TGTGCCAGCAGCAAAGTGTCAGGGACTAACTATGGCTACACCTTC

d_gene: TRBD1
j_gene: TRBJ2-7
abundance: .
v_gene: TRBV2
CDR3aa: CASSGTGNEQYF
CDR3nt: TGTGCCAGCAGTGGGACAGGGAACGAGCAGTACTTC

d_gene: TRBD1
j_gene: TRBJ1-1
abundance: .
v_gene: TRBV19
CDR3aa: CASSITGGTEAFF
CDR3nt: TGTGCCAGTAGTATAACAGGGGGCACTGAAGCTTTCTTT

d_gene: .
j_gene: TRBJ1-1
abundance: .
v_gene: TRBV25-1
CDR3aa: CASSDRKPGHEAFF
CDR3nt: TGTGCCAGCAGTGACCGGAAACCGGGGCATGAAGCTTTCTTT

d_gene: .
j_gene: TRBJ2-3
abundance: .
v_gene: TRBV5-6
CDR3aa: CASSLTRSTDTQYF
CDR3nt: TGTGCCAGCAGCTTGACGCGTAGCACAGATACGCAGTATTTT

d_gene: TRBD1
j_gene: TRBJ1-2
abundance: .
v_gene: TRBV27
CDR3aa: CASSSVGGAFGYTF
CDR3nt: TGTGCCAGCAGTTCGGTAGGGGGCGCTTTTGGCTACACCTTC

d_gene: .
j_gene: TRBJ2-7
abundance: once
v_gene: TRBV30
CDR3aa: CAWSGGQGYEQYF
CDR3nt: TGTGCCTGGAGTGGCGGGCAGGGCTACGAGCAGTACTTC

d_gene: .
j_gene: TRBJ2-1
abundance: .
v_gene: TRBV6-6
CDR3aa: CASSALYDEQFF
CDR3nt: TGTGCCAGCAGTGCCCTCTACGATGAGCAGTTCTTC

d_gene: .
j_gene: TRBJ2-6
abundance: .
v_gene: TRBV19
CDR3aa: CASSTVLAGANVLTF
CDR3nt: TGTGCCAGTAGTACCGTCCTTGCTGGGGCCAACGTCCTGACTTTC

d_gene: .
j_gene: TRBJ1-5
abundance: .
v_gene: TRBV27
CDR3aa: CASSLSSGFNQPQHF
CDR3nt: TGTGCCAGCAGTTTATCGTCGGGCTTCAATCAGCCCCAGCATTTT

d_gene: .
j_gene: TRBJ1-1
abundance: .
v_gene: TRBV10-1
CDR3aa: CASSEWTSLITEAFF
CDR3nt: TGCGCCAGCAGTGAGTGGACAAGCCTAATCACTGAAGCTTTCTTT

d_gene: .
j_gene: TRBJ1-1
abundance: .
v_gene: TRBV9
CDR3aa: CASSVAVENTEAFF
CDR3nt: TGTGCCAGCAGCGTAGCAGTAGAGAACACTGAAGCTTTCTTT

d_gene: .
j_gene: TRBJ1-3
abundance: .
v_gene: TRBV30
CDR3aa: CAWSTRGEGTIYF
CDR3nt: TGTGCCTGGAGCACGCGCGGGGAGGGCACCATATATTTT

d_gene: .
j_gene: TRBJ2-7
abundance: few
v_gene: TRBV6-5
CDR3aa: CASSEVGNEQYF
CDR3nt: TGTGCCAGCAGTGAAGTTGGGAACGAGCAGTACTTC

d_gene: TRBD1
j_gene: TRBJ2-7
abundance: .
v_gene: TRBV6-6
CDR3aa: CATIEQGISYEQYF
CDR3nt: TGTGCCACCATTGAACAGGGGATCTCCTACGAGCAGTACTTC

d_gene: .
j_gene: TRBJ2-2
abundance: .
v_gene: TRBV5-4
CDR3aa: CASSPGIPANTGELFF
CDR3nt: TGTGCCAGCAGCCCCGGGATTCCCGCGAACACCGGGGAGCTGTTTTTT

d_gene: TRBD1
j_gene: TRBJ2-7
abundance: .
v_gene: TRBV19
CDR3aa: CASRRTGGASYEQYF
CDR3nt: TGTGCCAGTAGGAGGACAGGGGGCGCCTCCTACGAGCAGTACTTC

d_gene: .
j_gene: TRBJ1-4
abundance: .
v_gene: TRBV30
CDR3aa: CAWSRGLFATNEKLFF
CDR3nt: TGTGCCTGGAGCAGGGGCCTATTCGCAACTAATGAAAAACTGTTTTTT

d_gene: TRBD1
j_gene: TRBJ2-7
abundance: .
v_gene: TRBV5-1
CDR3aa: CASSWGQGYGEQYF
CDR3nt: TGCGCCAGCAGCTGGGGACAGGGGTACGGCGAGCAGTACTTC

d_gene: TRBD1
j_gene: TRBJ1-2
abundance: .
v_gene: TRBV5-1
CDR3aa: CASSLGTGFFGYTF
CDR3nt: TGCGCCAGCAGCTTGGGGACAGGGTTTTTCGGCTACACCTTC

d_gene: .
j_gene: TRBJ1-1
abundance: .
v_gene: TRBV27
CDR3aa: CASSFIGHQTEAFF
CDR3nt: TGTGCCAGCAGTTTTATAGGGCACCAGACTGAAGCTTTCTTT

d_gene: .
j_gene: TRBJ2-3
abundance: .
v_gene: TRBV2
CDR3aa: CASNPDRTPSTDTQYF
CDR3nt: TGTGCCAGCAACCCGGACAGAACCCCTAGCACAGATACGCAGTATTTT

d_gene: .
j_gene: TRBJ2-2
abundance: .
v_gene: TRBV19
CDR3aa: CASSIGSGRLIGGELFF
CDR3nt: TGTGCCAGTAGTATAGGGTCGGGACGGCTGATAGGCGGGGAGCTGTTTTTT

d_gene: .
j_gene: TRBJ2-1
abundance: .
v_gene: TRBV6-5
CDR3aa: CASSTHFEPNEQFF
CDR3nt: TGTGCCAGCAGCACCCACTTCGAGCCCAATGAGCAGTTCTTC

d_gene: TRBD1
j_gene: TRBJ1-2
abundance: .
v_gene: TRBV18
CDR3aa: CASSPNPTGGYGYTF
CDR3nt: TGTGCCAGCTCACCAAACCCCACAGGGGGCTATGGCTACACCTTC

d_gene: .
j_gene: TRBJ1-1
abundance: .
v_gene: TRBV5-6
CDR3aa: CASNVWGTEDEAFF
CDR3nt: TGTGCCAGCAACGTCTGGGGGACGGAAGATGAGGCTTTCTTT

d_gene: .
j_gene: TRBJ2-7
abundance: medium-sized
v_gene: TRBV11-2
CDR3aa: CASSSGGPYEQYF
CDR3nt: TGTGCCAGCAGCTCGGGCGGCCCCTACGAGCAGTACTTC

d_gene: .
j_gene: TRBJ1-2
abundance: once
v_gene: TRBV14
CDR3aa: CASSQAVRTPTDGYTF
CDR3nt: TGTGCCAGCAGCCAAGCTGTCAGGACACCAACGGATGGCTACACCTTC

d_gene: .
j_gene: TRBJ2-7
abundance: few
v_gene: TRBV4-2
CDR3aa: CASSQVGGYEQYF
CDR3nt: TGTGCCAGCAGCCAGGTAGGGGGGTACGAGCAGTACTTC

d_gene: TRBD2
j_gene: TRBJ2-5
abundance: .
v_gene: TRBV29-1
CDR3aa: CSVAGGETQYF
CDR3nt: TGCAGCGTGGCGGGGGGCGAGACCCAGTACTTC

d_gene: TRBD1
j_gene: TRBJ2-2
abundance: .
v_gene: TRBV7-2
CDR3aa: CASSLWDREAGELFF
CDR3nt: TGTGCCAGCAGCTTATGGGACAGGGAAGCCGGGGAGCTGTTTTTT

d_gene: .
j_gene: TRBJ1-6
abundance: .
v_gene: TRBV27
CDR3aa: CASGYRAYNSPLHF
CDR3nt: TGTGCCAGCGGGTACAGGGCGTATAATTCACCCCTCCACTTT

d_gene: .
j_gene: TRBJ1-1
abundance: .
v_gene: TRBV2
CDR3aa: CASSVEKGWGSEAFF
CDR3nt: TGTGCCAGCAGTGTAGAGAAGGGGTGGGGCTCTGAAGCTTTCTTT

d_gene: TRBD1
j_gene: TRBJ1-5
abundance: .
v_gene: TRBV6-6
CDR3aa: CASSQGVAQPQHF
CDR3nt: TGTGCCAGCTCCCAGGGGGTGGCTCAGCCCCAGCATTTT

d_gene: .
j_gene: TRBJ2-3
abundance: .
v_gene: TRBV10-3
CDR3aa: CAISLSGTDTQYF
CDR3nt: TGTGCCATCAGCCTTAGCGGCACAGATACGCAGTATTTT

d_gene: TRBD2
j_gene: TRBJ2-5
abundance: .
v_gene: TRBV5-6
CDR3aa: CASSWDAGTSKSETQYF
CDR3nt: TGTGCCAGCAGCTGGGACGCCGGGACTAGCAAGTCAGAGACCCAGTACTTC

d_gene: .
j_gene: TRBJ1-1
abundance: .
v_gene: TRBV18
CDR3aa: CASSEQANTEAFF
CDR3nt: TGTGCCAGCTCAGAACAGGCGAACACTGAAGCTTTCTTT